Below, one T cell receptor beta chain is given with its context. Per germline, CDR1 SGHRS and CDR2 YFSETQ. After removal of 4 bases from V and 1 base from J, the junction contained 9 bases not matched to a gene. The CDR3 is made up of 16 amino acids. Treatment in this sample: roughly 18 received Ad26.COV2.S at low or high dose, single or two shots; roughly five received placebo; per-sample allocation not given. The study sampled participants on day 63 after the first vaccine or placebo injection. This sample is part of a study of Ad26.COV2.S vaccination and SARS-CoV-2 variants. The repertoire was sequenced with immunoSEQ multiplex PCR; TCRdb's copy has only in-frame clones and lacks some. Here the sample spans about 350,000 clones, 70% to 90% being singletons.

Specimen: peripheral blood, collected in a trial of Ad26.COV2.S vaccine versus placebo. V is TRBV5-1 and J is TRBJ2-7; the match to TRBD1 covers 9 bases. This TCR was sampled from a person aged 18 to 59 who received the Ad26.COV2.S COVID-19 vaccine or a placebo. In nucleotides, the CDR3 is TGCGCCAGCAGCGTGGCTAGGGGGACAGGGTCCTACGAGCAGTACTTC. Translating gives CASSVARGTGSYEQYF. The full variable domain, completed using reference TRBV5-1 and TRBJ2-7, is KAGVTQTPRYLIKTRGQQVTLSCSPISGHRSVSWYQQTPGQGLQFLFEYFSETQRNKGNFPGRFSGRQFSNSRSEMNVSTLELGDSALYLCASSVARGTGSYEQYFGPGTRLTVT.